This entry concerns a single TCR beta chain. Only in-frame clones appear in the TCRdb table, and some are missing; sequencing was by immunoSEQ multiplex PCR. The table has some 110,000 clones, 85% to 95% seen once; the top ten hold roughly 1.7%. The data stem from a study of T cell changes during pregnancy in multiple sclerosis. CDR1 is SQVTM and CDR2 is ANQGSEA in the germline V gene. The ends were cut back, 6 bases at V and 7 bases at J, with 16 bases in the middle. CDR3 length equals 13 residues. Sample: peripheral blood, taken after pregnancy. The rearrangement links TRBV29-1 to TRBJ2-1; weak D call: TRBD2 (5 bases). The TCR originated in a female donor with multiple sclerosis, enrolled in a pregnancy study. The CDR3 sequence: CSVGGRARNEQFF. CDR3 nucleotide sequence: TGCAGCGTAGGCGGGCGGGCGCGAAATGAGCAGTTCTTC.